What follows is one T cell receptor (beta chain) and its context. What it binds is unknown. Using RNA transcripts as the source, TCR beta CDR3 regions were amplified. When the TCR CDR3 underwent first-round RT-PCR, the HTBI primer set was used. TCRdb fed the multiplex PCR reads into MiXCR, producing one record per CDR3 protein. The table has almost 500,000 distinct CDR3 sequences, about 22% seen once. This entry comes from a study of T cells in Graves' hyperthyroidism and ophthalmopathy. As for the study in general: Peripheral blood sampling occurred at initial diagnosis, before any treatment.

The study, taken as a whole, reports: Blood shared most expanded thyroid clonotypes above 0.001. Separation of ophthalmopathy from stable hyperthyroidism was achieved by a 13 V-J model.

Uncontrolled infection, other autoimmune disease, pregnancy or lactation disqualified patients from enrolment. Looked up from germline, CDR1 is SGHDT and CDR2 is YYEEEE. CDR3 size: 12 residues. V was clipped by 8 bases and J by 7 bases, with 13 bases between them. The clonotype was recovered from a woman in her seventies with Graves' ophthalmopathy. This sequence joins TRBV5-6 and TRBJ1-5; the D is unclear. The sample consisted of blood. The CDR3 sequence is CASRVYGQPQHF. The CDR3 nucleotides read TGTGCCAGTAGAGTTTACGGGCAGCCCCAGCATTTT.